What follows describes a single T cell receptor beta chain. Its antigen is unidentified. The record originates from a study of T-cell reconstitution after alpha-beta-depleted transplantation in children. This CDR3 is built from 15 residues. Germline CDR1 and CDR2: MGHRA and YSYEKL. V gave up 4 bases and J gave up 4 bases, with 17 bases separating them. TCRbeta library construction was performed incorporating unique molecular identifiers. TCRdb itself ran the PCR reads through MiXCR, one entry per CDR3 protein. The sample holds 750,000 to 950,000 distinct CDR3 sequences, around 17% seen once. Study outcomes and limitations: After transplant, at about two months, alpha-beta T cells were reportedly derived from several hundred expanded graft clones. At day 60, the high TCRbeta diversity found in some patients originated from recipient T cells and thymic progenitors that had survived. Among T cells one year after transplant, newly produced cells accounted for most counts and diversity.

V and J are TRBV4-1 and TRBJ2-7; D may match TRBD1 or TRBD2 (6 bases each). Source: PBMCs, mostly from graft donor cells, taken 360 days after TCRalphabeta/CD19-depleted stem cell transplant. The clonotype originates from a male patient younger than 18 who had a stem cell transplant for acute lymphoblastic leukemia, so the T cells may come from the graft donor. The CDR3 spells CASSPRGVGAYEQYF. The CDR3 bases are TGCGCCAGCAGCCCTAGGGGGGTTGGGGCATACGAGCAGTACTTC.